A selection of T cell receptor beta chains follows, all from one sample in a study of T cell responses to AZD1222 COVID-19 vaccine. This table comes from immunoSEQ multiplex PCR, and its TCRdb copy is limited to in-frame clones, with some not included. The repertoire holds around 78,000 clones, about 90% seen once, with about a quarter in the top ten. The sequenced sample was peripheral blood, obtained on day 0 of AZD1222 vaccination. The receptors stem from an adult in good health. The CDR3 runs from the conserved cysteine through the conserved F or W. Fields, in order: clone size, J gene, CDR3 length, D gene, V gene, CDR3 protein, CDR3 DNA. D genes are given only for firm matches. Size is stated for part of the rows, as once, few or many counts, or as a class when the clone is expanded.

once | TRBJ1-1 | 15 | - | TRBV12-5 | CASTTQTTGGSEAFF | TGTGCTAGTACGACCCAAACTACCGGGGGGAGTGAAGCTTTCTTT
- | TRBJ1-1 | 16 | - | TRBV4-2 | CASSQGGVTKNTEAFF | TGTGCCAGCAGCCAAGGTGGGGTCACCAAGAACACTGAAGCTTTCTTT
- | TRBJ1-6 | 16 | - | TRBV7-2 | CASSLVWARGNSPLHF | TGTGCCAGCAGCTTAGTTTGGGCCAGGGGAAATTCACCCCTCCACTTT
- | TRBJ1-1 | 14 | - | TRBV7-2 | CASSLGVKRTEAFF | TGTGCCAGCAGCTTAGGGGTTAAGCGTACTGAAGCTTTCTTT
once | TRBJ1-1 | 13 | - | TRBV5-1 | CASSFGQSTEAFF | TGCGCCAGCAGCTTCGGACAGAGCACTGAAGCTTTCTTT
- | TRBJ1-2 | 14 | - | TRBV6-5 | CASNPGPLYYGYTF | TGTGCCAGCAATCCGGGACCCCTGTACTATGGCTACACCTTC
once | TRBJ2-1 | 16 | - | TRBV19 | CASSPLRSGAYNEQFF | TGTGCCAGTAGTCCCCTCAGGAGTGGAGCCTACAATGAGCAGTTCTTC
- | TRBJ1-3 | 13 | - | TRBV7-9 | CASSLSTGNTIYF | TGTGCCAGCAGCTTAAGTACTGGAAACACCATATATTTT
- | TRBJ1-1 | 14 | - | TRBV5-5 | CASSLYEGNTEAFF | TGTGCCAGCAGCTTGTATGAGGGTAACACTGAAGCTTTCTTT
- | TRBJ1-5 | 15 | TRBD1 | TRBV5-8 | CASSNWTGWNQPQHF | TGTGCCAGCAGCAACTGGACAGGGTGGAATCAGCCCCAGCATTTT
- | TRBJ1-1 | 16 | - | TRBV5-4 | CASSLAGGFGNTEAFF | TGTGCCAGCAGCTTGGCGGGGGGTTTTGGGAACACTGAAGCTTTCTTT
- | TRBJ2-2 | 15 | TRBD1 | TRBV11-2 | CASSYDRVNTGELFF | TGTGCCAGCAGCTACGACAGGGTGAACACCGGGGAGCTGTTTTTT
- | TRBJ2-3 | 15 | - | TRBV28 | CASSLGGRKADTQYF | TGTGCCAGCAGTTTAGGTGGGAGGAAGGCCGATACGCAGTATTTT
- | TRBJ2-3 | 17 | TRBD2 | TRBV6-2/TRBV6-3 | CASSRGLAGVGTDTQYF | TGTGCCAGCAGCCGAGGACTAGCGGGAGTGGGGACAGATACGCAGTATTTT
- | TRBJ1-2 | 11 | - | TRBV6-8 | CASSYGSSYTF | TGTGCCAGCAGTTATGGGTCGAGCTACACCTTC
medium-sized | TRBJ2-2 | 15 | - | TRBV19 | CASRVPGVHTGELFF | TGTGCCAGTAGGGTGCCCGGGGTCCACACCGGGGAGCTGTTTTTT
few | TRBJ2-2 | 19 | TRBD1 | TRBV19 | CASSSISETGQGSTGELFF | TGTGCCAGTAGCTCGATTTCAGAGACGGGACAGGGTAGCACCGGGGAGCTGTTTTTT
- | TRBJ2-5 | 14 | TRBD1 | TRBV5-1 | CASSRGQPQETQYF | TGCGCCAGCAGCCGGGGACAGCCCCAAGAGACCCAGTACTTC
- | TRBJ2-1 | 14 | - | TRBV19 | CASTRTQDYNEQFF | TGTGCCAGTACCAGGACACAAGACTACAATGAGCAGTTCTTC
- | TRBJ1-3 | 16 | TRBD1 | TRBV5-1 | CASSLEPGQTGNTIYF | TGCGCCAGCAGCTTGGAACCGGGACAGACTGGAAACACCATATATTTT
- | TRBJ2-1 | 15 | TRBD2 | TRBV29-1 | CSVEKQREGYNEQFF | TGCAGCGTTGAAAAACAGCGGGAGGGATACAATGAGCAGTTCTTC
- | TRBJ2-1 | 14 | - | TRBV7-3 | CASSLETGRNEQFF | TGTGCCAGCAGCTTAGAAACAGGGCGCAATGAGCAGTTCTTC
- | TRBJ2-7 | 13 | - | TRBV5-1 | CASSAGQFGEQYF | TGCGCCAGCAGCGCGGGACAGTTCGGCGAGCAGTACTTC
- | TRBJ1-3 | 15 | - | TRBV3-1/TRBV3-2 | CASSQPRGSGNTIYF | TGTGCCAGCAGCCAACCCAGGGGCTCTGGAAACACCATATATTTT
- | TRBJ1-5 | 12 | - | TRBV27 | CASSSGTQPQHF | TGTGCCAGCAGTTCAGGGACCCAGCCCCAGCATTTT
- | TRBJ1-2 | 13 | - | TRBV28 | CASSLGGATDYTF | TGTGCCAGCAGTTTGGGCGGCGCGACGGACTACACCTTC
few | TRBJ2-3 | 14 | TRBD2 | TRBV28 | CASSFLSGTDTQYF | TGTGCCAGCAGTTTCCTTAGCGGGACAGATACGCAGTATTTT
once | TRBJ1-1 | 20 | - | TRBV19 | CASSIGPLRGPRSKNTEAFF | TGTGCCAGTAGTATCGGACCCCTCCGAGGACCTCGGTCTAAGAACACTGAAGCTTTCTTT
- | TRBJ2-2 | 19 | TRBD1 | TRBV7-6 | CASSLAFSGQGANTGELFF | TGTGCCAGCAGCTTAGCGTTTAGCGGACAGGGGGCGAACACCGGGGAGCTGTTTTTT
- | TRBJ2-7 | 13 | - | TRBV30 | CAWSKQSSYEQYF | TGTGCCTGGAGTAAACAGAGCTCCTACGAGCAGTACTTC
- | TRBJ1-1 | 13 | - | TRBV11-3 | CASSSGIFTEAFF | TGTGCCAGCAGCTCAGGGATTTTCACTGAAGCTTTCTTT
- | TRBJ1-2 | 13 | TRBD1 | TRBV9 | CASGDRLNYGYTF | TGTGCCAGCGGGGACAGACTCAACTATGGCTACACCTTC
- | TRBJ2-4 | 14 | TRBD1 | TRBV2 | CASRAGGAKNIQYF | TGTGCCAGCAGGGCAGGGGGAGCCAAAAACATTCAGTACTTC
- | TRBJ2-7 | 14 | TRBD2 | TRBV29-1 | CSVQTSGSSYEQYF | TGCAGCGTTCAAACTAGCGGCAGCTCCTACGAGCAGTACTTC
- | TRBJ2-3 | 14 | TRBD1 | TRBV6-5 | CASELTGNTDTQYF | TGTGCCAGCGAACTGACAGGGAACACAGATACGCAGTATTTT
- | TRBJ2-3 | 13 | - | TRBV28 | CASSTPQADTQYF | TGTGCCAGCAGCACCCCCCAAGCGGATACGCAGTATTTT
- | TRBJ1-2 | 14 | - | TRBV15 | CATSRLGFSGGYTF | TGTGCCACCAGCAGATTGGGGTTTAGTGGTGGCTACACCTTC
- | TRBJ2-3 | 16 | TRBD2 | TRBV27 | CASSPQGTSGVYEQYF | TGTGCCAGCAGTCCGCAAGGGACTAGCGGGGTCTATGAGCAGTATTTT
- | TRBJ2-7 | 15 | TRBD1 | TRBV18 | CASSTGTGVTYEQYF | TGTGCCAGCTCAACCGGGACAGGCGTTACCTACGAGCAGTACTTC
- | TRBJ1-2 | 14 | TRBD1 | TRBV7-2 | CASSTLTGGGWWTF | TGTGCCAGCAGCACTCTTACAGGGGGCGGTTGGTGGACCTTC
- | TRBJ2-7 | 15 | - | TRBV14 | CASSPGRGGGREQYF | TGTGCCAGCAGCCCCGGTAGGGGGGGAGGTCGCGAGCAGTACTTC
- | TRBJ1-1 | 16 | TRBD1 | TRBV5-1 | CASSLRTGGGVTEAFF | TGCGCCAGCAGCTTGCGGACAGGGGGCGGGGTCACTGAAGCTTTCTTT
- | TRBJ1-5 | 15 | - | TRBV5-6 | CASSLIGQINQPQHF | TGTGCCAGCAGCTTGATAGGTCAGATAAATCAGCCCCAGCATTTT
- | TRBJ2-3 | 18 | - | TRBV6-2/TRBV6-3 | CASSYLRKVGGVTDTQYF | TGTGCCAGCAGTTACCTGCGTAAGGTAGGGGGGGTCACAGATACGCAGTATTTT
- | TRBJ2-1 | 16 | TRBD2 | TRBV5-1 | CASSPQRDQYYNEQFF | TGCGCCAGCAGCCCACAGCGGGACCAATACTACAATGAGCAGTTCTTC
few | TRBJ2-1 | 16 | - | TRBV11-3 | CASSLIFGSSYNEQFF | TGTGCCAGCAGCTTAATTTTCGGGAGCTCCTACAATGAGCAGTTCTTC
- | TRBJ2-7 | 13 | - | TRBV12-3/TRBV12-4 | CASTLRGVYEQYF | TGTGCCAGCACCCTGAGGGGGGTTTACGAGCAGTACTTC
- | TRBJ1-2 | 13 | - | TRBV2 | CASGGQTNYGYTF | TGTGCGTCGGGGGGGCAGACAAACTATGGCTACACCTTC
once | TRBJ2-1 | 16 | TRBD2 | TRBV6-4 | CASSDSTAGGPDEQFF | TGTGCCAGCAGTGACTCGACAGCGGGAGGGCCTGATGAGCAGTTCTTC
few | TRBJ1-1 | 15 | TRBD1 | TRBV10-3 | CASRPTGVENTEAFF | TGTGCCTCAAGACCGACAGGGGTCGAGAACACTGAAGCTTTCTTT
- | TRBJ1-2 | 14 | TRBD1 | TRBV7-2 | CASSLEGQIYGYTF | TGTGCCAGCAGCTTAGAGGGACAGATATATGGCTACACCTTC